The 8 T cell receptor beta chains reported below all come from one sample, sequenced in a study of beta chain features in type 1 diabetes. Expressed TCRB transcripts got sequenced, as all isolated RNA was reverse transcribed. Assay used: immunoSEQ multiplex PCR; TCRdb lists only in-frame clones, some missing. The sample consists of 390,000 or so clones, more than 11% of them appearing once. Sequencing was performed on naive CD4+ T cells from blood. These receptors originate from a man aged 25-45 years in good health.

The V call is TRBV7-6, the J call TRBJ2-1; D not resolved. The length of the CDR3 is 15 residues. In germline, CDR1 is SGHVS, CDR2 FNYEAQ. Trimming shortened V by 2 bases and J by 0 bases, and 8 bases separated the two germline ends. Written as DNA, the CDR3 is TGTGCCAGCAGCTTAACTGAAAGCTCCTACAATGAGCAGTTCTTC. This translates into CASSLTESSYNEQFF.

This clone was observed at least ten times. An end of the junction does not agree with germline; a read error may underlie this. The chain employs TRBV29-1 and TRBJ2-1; D is possibly TRBD1 (6 bases). The CDR3 consists of 9 residues. Germline CDR1 is SQVTM and CDR2 is ANQGSEA. The CDR3 region is CSASPWGLF. CDR3 DNA: TGCAGCGCCAGCCCGTGGGGGCTCTTC.

This clone turned up a few times. The chain is built from TRBV5-1 and TRBJ2-6; D ambiguous. The ends were cut back, 2 bases at V and 9 bases at J, with 15 bases in the middle. Germline CDR1 is SGHRS and CDR2 is YFSETQ. This CDR3 spans 15 amino acids. CDR3 sequence: CASSFETSVGNVLTF. As DNA, the CDR3 is TGCGCCAGCAGCTTTGAGACGTCAGTCGGCAACGTCCTGACTTTC.

The chain carries TRBV7-3 and TRBJ2-5; D gene uncertain. The CDR3 sequence is 15 residues long. Germline V gives CDR1 SGHTA, CDR2 FQGTGA. V gave up 3 bases and J gave up 5 bases, with 16 bases separating them. In DNA form, the CDR3 reads TGTGCCAGCAGCTTGGACCGGGCCCGGTCCGAGACCCAGTACTTC. This translates into CASSLDRARSETQYF.

Concerning this clone itself: At the DNA level, this CDR3 is encoded by other sequences in the same sample as well. The chain is built from TRBV18 and TRBJ1-1, with D tentatively TRBD1 (6 bases). The CDR3 is 13 residues long. Germline CDR1 is KGHSH and CDR2 is LQKENI. Trimming shortened V by 3 bases and J by 3 bases, and 8 bases separated the two germline ends. The CDR3 loop reads CASSPNRDTEAFF. The CDR3 DNA follows: TGTGCCAGCTCACCCAACAGGGACACTGAAGCTTTCTTT.

The gene calls are TRBV14 and TRBJ2-3; D unclear. This CDR3 is 13 amino acids long. Per the germline V gene, CDR1 is SGHDN and CDR2 is FVKESK. Deletions cut 9 bases from V and 2 bases from J, with 12 bases between. The CDR3 DNA follows: TGTGCCAGTAGGCGGAGTATCACAGATACGCAGTATTTT. Protein: CASRRSITDTQYF. The whole variable domain, filled in from reference TRBV14 and TRBJ2-3, reads EAGVTQFPSHSVIEKGQTVTLRCDPISGHDNLYWYRRVMGKEIKFLLHFVKESKQDESGMPNNRFLAERTGGTYSTLKVQPAELEDSGVYFCASRRSITDTQYFGPGTRLTVL.

This clone appeared a few times. The chain uses TRBV7-8 and TRBJ2-3; TRBD1 agrees at 7 bases. Germline loops: CDR1 SGHVS, CDR2 FQNEAQ. This CDR3 spans 17 amino acids. The V segment lost 5 bases and the J segment 1 base; nucleotides outside the gene matches: 12. The CDR3 DNA reads TGTGCCAGCAGCACCGGGACAGTCCTGAAAGGCACAGATACGCAGTATTTT. Translation gives CASSTGTVLKGTDTQYF. Filled out from reference TRBV7-8 and TRBJ2-3, the complete variable domain reads GAGVSQSPRYKVAKRGQDVALRCDPISGHVSLFWYQQALGQGPEFLTYFQNEAQLDKSGLPSDRFFAERPEGSVSTLKIQRTQQEDSAVYLCASSTGTVLKGTDTQYFGPGTRLTVL.

This clone was observed a handful of times. The chain has TRBV28 and TRBJ1-5, with D possibly matching TRBD1 (5 bases). There are 13 residues in the CDR3. Trimming took 6 bases from V and 7 from J, leaving 13 bases between them. CDR1 and CDR2 from the germline V gene are MDHEN and SYDVKM. The CDR3 DNA is TGTGCCAGCAGCTCGGGGGTTTGGCAGCCCCAGCATTTT. This translates into CASSSGVWQPQHF. Drawing the rest from reference TRBV28 and TRBJ1-5, the complete variable domain is DVKVTQSSRYLVKRTGEKVFLECVQDMDHENMFWYRQDPGLGLRLIYFSYDVKMKEKGDIPEGYSVSREKKERFSLILESASTNQTSMYLCASSSGVWQPQHFGDGTRLSIL.